This TCR beta chain was obtained from a study of radiotherapy plus CTLA-4 blockade in lung cancer. Notes on the study in general: Alongside interferon-beta, early blood T cell clone dynamics were reportedly the best predictor of response.

Profiled with immunoSEQ multiplex PCR; TCRdb holds only in-frame clones, not every one. This table has over 80,000 clones, roughly 86% appearing once. Per germline, CDR1 MGHRA and CDR2 YSYEKL. Trimming stripped 3 bases from V and 2 bases from J, with 7 bases between. CDR3 length equals 14 residues. In chemo-refractory metastatic non-small-cell lung cancer, patients got ipilimumab CTLA-4 blockade together with focal radiation. About this clone itself: Its antigen is undetermined.

This receptor was taken from a human donor with non-small cell lung cancer that progressed on radiotherapy plus ipilimumab. This sequence joins TRBV4-1 and TRBJ2-2; no clear D gene. This specimen was peripheral blood, taken from a patient treated with radiotherapy plus ipilimumab. CDR3 protein: CASSQLGNTGELFF. The CDR3 nucleotides read TGCGCCAGCAGCCAGCTGGGAAACACCGGGGAGCTGTTTTTT.